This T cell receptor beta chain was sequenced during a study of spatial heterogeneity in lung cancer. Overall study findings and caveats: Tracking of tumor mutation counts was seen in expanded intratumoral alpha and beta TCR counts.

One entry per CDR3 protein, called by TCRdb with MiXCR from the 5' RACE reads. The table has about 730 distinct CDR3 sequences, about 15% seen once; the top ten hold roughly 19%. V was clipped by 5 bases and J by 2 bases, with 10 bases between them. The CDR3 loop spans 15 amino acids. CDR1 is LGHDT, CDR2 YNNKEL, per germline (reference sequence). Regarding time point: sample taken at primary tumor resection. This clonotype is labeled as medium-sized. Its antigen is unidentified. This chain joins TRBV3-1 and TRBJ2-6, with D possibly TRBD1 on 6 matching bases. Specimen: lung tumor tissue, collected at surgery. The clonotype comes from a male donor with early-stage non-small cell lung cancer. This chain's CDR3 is CASSNRAPGANVLTF. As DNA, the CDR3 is TGTGCCAGCAGCAACAGGGCTCCTGGGGCCAACGTCCTGACTTTC.